This T cell receptor (beta chain) derives from a study of post-analysis software for immune sequencing data (dated by TCRdb to between 2014 and 2017). About the full investigation: Recorded disease courses included relapsing-remitting, secondary progressive and progressive-relapsing multiple sclerosis, with some patients lacking subtype annotation. Patient repertoires were compared against around twelve previously published healthy control repertoires from donors aged 6 to 25 years. A subset of samples was prepared in parallel using single-end sample barcoding, then pooled and co-amplified after Illumina adapter ligation.

Counted from cysteine to phenylalanine, this CDR3 has 16 amino acids. The read is trimmed to its CDR3 DNA, 48 bases read in frame from base 1. The germline V gene (reference sequence) specifies MNHEY as CDR1 and SMNVEV as CDR2. After removal of 7 bases from V and 7 bases from J, the junction retains 13 bases not matched to a gene. To demonstrate the VDJtools post-analysis software, TCR beta repertoires were profiled from the peripheral blood of 13 young patients with multiple sclerosis. The multiple sclerosis patients were children and adolescents ranging in age from 6 to 15 years. The paper's findings and limits, for the study overall: Normalized Chao1 diversity was significantly lower in multiple sclerosis patients than controls, suggesting substantial peripheral T-cell clonal expansion. Roughly 5 TRBV segments, including TRBV5-6, TRBV5-1 and TRBV20-1, were significantly more frequent in patients than controls. Strong co-clustering of samples prepared in the same batch was shown by direct clustering with F measure, prompting a batch-effect correction. The multiple sclerosis patient group was slightly younger than the control group.

A remark on this clonotype: This receptor's antigen is unknown. The input lacks base qualities; no much larger clone sits a single base away.

Preparation of the library involved PCR. This sample was sequenced with an Illumina HiSeq 2500. To reduce PCR and sequencing biases, unique molecular identifiers were incorporated into the TCR beta cDNA libraries. About 0.5 million cDNA molecules were obtained for every 1 to 10 million input T cells, so each molecule roughly corresponded to one T cell. The patient libraries were prepared and sequenced using the same protocol as the earlier healthy control dataset. Samples belonging to the same batch were prepared together, multiplexed and sequenced on a shared HiSeq lane. As for how the authors treated the data: MIGEC was used to process the raw barcoded reads, and molecular identifier groups with only a single read were discarded before consensus assembly and CDR3 extraction. Clonotype tables were post-analysed with VDJtools, and diversity was normalized by down-sampling all datasets to the smallest sample size. To correct batch-related cross-sample contamination, repertoire overlap clustering matched CDR3 amino acid sequences but not nucleotide sequences. TCRdb itself trimmed the public reads at Q25 with fastp, ran MiXCR and retained productive beta chains. Rows are unified per CDR3 protein, each entry keeping the most common DNA and genes. For this entry, the V and J calls and clone size follow TCRdb and not the study's own pipeline. The sample profile shows about 680,000 distinct CDR3 sequences; approximately 60% of them were found once. The top ten clones comprise about 11% of the sample.

The specimen was blood. The chain uses TRBV27 and TRBJ1-2; TRBD1 fits 12 bases in the junction. The TCR originated in a girl aged 2 to 9 with multiple sclerosis. The DNA sequence reads TGTGCCAGCATTGGTCCCGGGACAGGGGGCGCGGGTGGCTACACCTTC. Its protein reads: CASIGPGTGGAGGYTF.